Below, 31 T cell receptor beta chains from the same sample are listed, as sequenced in a study of technical replicates of blood from a few donors. This table comes from immunoSEQ multiplex PCR, and its TCRdb copy is limited to in-frame clones, with some not included. The sample gives 77,000 or so clones, over 85% of which show up once; 0.41% is in the top ten. Sample: T cells isolated from PBMCs. These receptors all come from a human donor in good health.

The chain uses TRBV2 and TRBJ2-4; unclear D gene. The CDR3 contains 14 residues. Germline V gives CDR1 SNHLY, CDR2 FYNNEI. V shed 2 bases and J shed 0 bases, with 5 bases lying between them. The CDR3: CASSENTAKNIQYF. The CDR3 DNA sequence: TGTGCCAGCAGTGAAAACACAGCCAAAAACATTCAGTACTTC. The whole variable domain, filled in from reference TRBV2 and TRBJ2-4, reads EPEVTQTPSHQVTQMGQEVILRCVPISNHLYFYWYRQILGQKVEFLVSFYNNEISEKSEIFDDQFSVERPDGSNFTLKIRSTKLEDSAMYFCASSENTAKNIQYFGAGTRLSVL.

The chain has TRBV28 and TRBJ2-7; maybe TRBD2 (5 bases). CDR1 and CDR2 (germline): MDHEN, SYDVKM. V dropped 7 bases and J dropped 3 bases, with 10 bases sitting between them. This CDR3 spans 12 amino acids. CDR3 DNA sequence: TGTGCCAGCAAAGAGCGGAGCTACGAGCAGTACTTC. Protein sequence: CASKERSYEQYF.

V gene TRBV9 combines with J gene TRBJ2-2, with TRBD1 as a possible D gene (5 bases). Germline CDR1 is SGDLS and CDR2 is YYNGEE. The CDR3 is 15 residues long. V was cut by 0 bases and J by 4 bases, with 10 bases left in between. The CDR3, as DNA: TGTGCCAGCAGCGTAGAGGGGCTGGGCACCGGGGAGCTGTTTTTT. Amino acid sequence: CASSVEGLGTGELFF.

The V gene is TRBV27, the J gene TRBJ1-1; D is unresolved. Germline CDR1 MNHEY, CDR2 SMNVEV (reference sequence). The V gene lost 3 bases and the J gene lost 0 bases, with 8 bases spanning the gap. CDR3 size: 14 residues. This chain's CDR3 is CASSFTQLNTEAFF. Written as DNA, the CDR3 is TGTGCCAGCAGTTTTACACAGTTGAACACTGAAGCTTTCTTT.

The V call is TRBV27, the J call TRBJ1-4; D possibly corresponds to TRBD1 (5 bases). Trimming took off 6 bases at V and 0 bases at J, with 17 bases between the two ends. CDR3 length equals 17 residues. Germline V gene lookup returns CDR1 MNHEY and CDR2 SMNVEV (reference sequence). This chain's CDR3 is CASSLRAPGATNEKLFF. The CDR3 region has the DNA TGTGCCAGCAGCTTAAGGGCGCCGGGGGCAACTAATGAAAAACTGTTTTTT.

This chain uses TRBV2 with TRBJ2-7; the D gene is possibly TRBD2 (5 bases). V was clipped by 11 bases and J by 1 base, with 15 bases between them. Germline CDR1 SNHLY, CDR2 FYNNEI. This CDR3 contains 13 residues. This CDR3 reads CAAGRSESYEQYF. The CDR3, as DNA: TGTGCCGCGGGTCGATCCGAGTCCTACGAGCAGTACTTC. Full variable domain (outside the CDR3, taken from reference TRBV2 and TRBJ2-7): EPEVTQTPSHQVTQMGQEVILRCVPISNHLYFYWYRQILGQKVEFLVSFYNNEISEKSEIFDDQFSVERPDGSNFTLKIRSTKLEDSAMYFCAAGRSESYEQYFGPGTRLTVT.

The chain recombines TRBV30 with TRBJ2-7, with D possibly being TRBD2 (5 bases). The CDR3 is 12 residues long. Looked up from germline, CDR1 is GTSNPN and CDR2 is SVGIG (reference sequence). The germline V and J ends were trimmed by 0 bases and 5 bases, with 8 bases remaining between them. CDR3 sequence (DNA): TGTGCCTGGAGTGTAGGAGGTAACGAGCAGTACTTC. Protein product: CAWSVGGNEQYF.

The chain links TRBV29-1 to TRBJ2-2; D ambiguous. The germline V gene encodes CDR1 SQVTM and CDR2 ANQGSEA. CDR3 length: 13 residues. Trimming took off 6 bases at V and 4 bases at J, with 12 bases between the two ends. CDR3 sequence: CSVAYRFTGELFF. DNA of the CDR3: TGCAGCGTCGCGTACAGATTCACCGGGGAGCTGTTTTTT.

The V call is TRBV7-8, the J call TRBJ2-3; D is perhaps TRBD1 (6 bases). The CDR3 runs to 16 residues. Between the trimmed V and J ends, which lost 2 bases and 4 bases, there was a span of 16 bases. Germline V gene lookup returns CDR1 SGHVS and CDR2 FQNEAQ. CDR3 in amino acids: CASSLSLDRWADTQYF. The DNA of the CDR3 is TGTGCCAGCAGCTTATCACTCGACAGGTGGGCAGATACGCAGTATTTT.

J is TRBJ1-2 and V is TRBV5-4; TRBD1 is a possible D gene (5 bases). From germline, CDR1 is SGHNT and CDR2 YYREEE (reference sequence). This CDR3 region has 14 residues. V shed 5 bases and J shed 3 bases, with 14 bases lying between them. The CDR3 is CASRAAGLHYGYTF. CDR3 DNA sequence: TGTGCCAGCAGAGCCGCAGGGCTGCACTATGGCTACACCTTC. The full variable domain, rest sourced from reference TRBV5-4 and TRBJ1-2, is ETGVTQSPTHLIKTRGQQVTLRCSSQSGHNTVSWYQQALGQGPQFIFQYYREEENGRGNFPPRFSGLQFPNYSSELNVNALELDDSALYLCASRAAGLHYGYTFGSGTRLTVV.

The chain employs TRBV5-5 and TRBJ1-1; D gene uncertain. From germline, CDR1 is SGHKS and CDR2 YYEKEE (reference sequence). The CDR3 has 12 residues. Trimming stripped 6 bases from V and 5 bases from J, with 11 bases between. The CDR3 DNA reads TGTGCCAGCAACTCCCCACGGACTGAAGCTTTCTTT. Encoded protein: CASNSPRTEAFF.

The gene calls are TRBV7-9 and TRBJ2-1; D is uncertain. This CDR3 has 13 amino acids. Trimming removed 5 bases from V and 6 bases from J, with 11 bases in between. Germline loops: CDR1 SEHNR, CDR2 FQNEAQ (reference sequence). The CDR3 here is CASSLETVNEQFF. CDR3 DNA sequence: TGTGCCAGCAGCCTAGAGACTGTCAATGAGCAGTTCTTC.

The chain uses TRBV13 and TRBJ1-1; possibly TRBD1 for D (6 bases). CDR3 length: 13 residues. Germline lookup yields CDR1 PRHDT and CDR2 FYEKMQ (reference sequence). Trimming took off 5 bases at V and 8 bases at J, with 15 bases between the two ends. The CDR3 nucleotides are TGTGCCAGCAGCCCTAATACAGGGTCCGAAGCTTTCTTT. Its translation is CASSPNTGSEAFF.

The chain joins TRBV10-3 to TRBJ2-7; D not certain. The germline CDR1 and CDR2 sequences are ENHRY and SYGVKD. This CDR3 is 12 amino acids long. Trimming took 11 bases from V and 2 from J, leaving 13 bases between them. CDR3 protein: CASAELTYEQYF. DNA for the CDR3: TGTGCCTCGGCGGAACTCACCTACGAGCAGTACTTC.

The CDR3 sequence is CASRLGVAGVDEQFF. In DNA form, the CDR3 reads TGTGCCAGCAGACTGGGGGTAGCGGGAGTGGATGAGCAGTTCTTC. The genes are TRBV2 and TRBJ2-1; 9 bases match TRBD2. V lost 6 bases, J lost 8 bases, and 11 bases stayed unmatched. The CDR3 sequence is 15 residues long. Germline V gives CDR1 SNHLY, CDR2 FYNNEI.

V is TRBV27 and J is TRBJ2-7, with 7 bases matching TRBD1. Germline CDR1 reads MNHEY; CDR2 reads SMNVEV (reference sequence). V dropped 4 bases and J dropped 0; count of bases not matched to a gene: 0. The CDR3 extends over 13 amino acids. The CDR3 sequence: CASSWDSSYEQYF. The CDR3 DNA follows: TGTGCCAGCAGTTGGGACAGCTCCTACGAGCAGTACTTC.

This clone was seen once. This chain connects TRBV5-1 to TRBJ2-7; 8 nucleotides agree with TRBD2. Germline V gene lookup returns CDR1 SGHRS and CDR2 YFSETQ. V was pared by 1 base and J by 2 bases, with 5 bases of the junction left unmatched. This CDR3 is built from 15 residues. The chain's CDR3 is CASSLTSGPTYEQYF. The CDR3 DNA follows: TGCGCCAGCAGCTTGACTAGCGGCCCTACCTACGAGCAGTACTTC.

The chain has TRBV30 and TRBJ1-1; no clear D gene. CDR1 is GTSNPN, CDR2 SVGIG, per germline (reference sequence). Trimming shortened V by 1 base and J by 4 bases, and 4 bases separated the two germline ends. This CDR3 contains 11 residues. Written as DNA, the CDR3 is TGTGCCTGGAGTGACAGCACTGAAGCTTTCTTT. Translated, it gives CAWSDSTEAFF.

This chain connects TRBV5-6 to TRBJ1-1, with a tentative D call TRBD1 (6 bases). This CDR3 spans 14 amino acids. The V end lost 1 base, the J end lost 4 bases, and 11 bases lay between the germline ends. Germline V gene data show CDR1 as SGHDT and CDR2 as YYEEEE. DNA of the CDR3: TGTGCCAGCAGCTTGCTCCAGGGGATCACTGAAGCTTTCTTT. It codes for CASSLLQGITEAFF.

The CDR3 loop reads CASSYGQLTGELFF. Written as DNA, the CDR3 is TGTGCCAGCAGTTATGGACAACTAACCGGGGAGCTGTTTTTT. This sequence joins TRBV28 and TRBJ2-2, with a tentative D call TRBD1 (5 bases). Between the trimmed V and J ends, which lost 4 bases and 5 bases, there was a span of 11 bases. The CDR3 contains 14 residues. The germline V gene has CDR1 MDHEN and CDR2 SYDVKM.

The chain combines TRBV30 with TRBJ1-2; D might be TRBD1 (6 bases). V gave up 0 bases and J gave up 9 bases, with 14 bases separating them. CDR1 and CDR2 (germline): GTSNPN, SVGIG (reference sequence). The CDR3 covers 13 residues. The CDR3: CAWSVQLQGSYTF. The CDR3 DNA follows: TGTGCCTGGAGTGTACAACTACAGGGAAGCTACACCTTC.

The CDR3 loop reads CASIPTGTQNQPQHF. CDR3 nucleotides: TGTGCCAGCATCCCGACCGGGACTCAGAATCAGCCCCAGCATTTT. The chain couples TRBV28 to TRBJ1-5; weak D call: TRBD1 (5 bases). Germline lookup yields CDR1 MDHEN and CDR2 SYDVKM. With 7 bases removed from V and 4 bases from J, the gap between germline ends came to 17 bases. The CDR3 has 15 amino acids.

There are a few counts of this clone. This chain joins TRBV7-9 and TRBJ2-7, with 11 bases identical to TRBD2. CDR3 length: 16 amino acids. The trim removed 5 bases at V and 2 bases at J, leaving 8 bases unmatched. Germline CDR1 is SEHNR and CDR2 is FQNEAQ (reference sequence). The CDR3 nucleotides read TGTGCCAGCAGCCCTCGAAGACTAGCGGGGACCTACGAGCAGTACTTC. Translating it yields CASSPRRLAGTYEQYF.

The genes are TRBV14 and TRBJ2-2, with a possible D match to TRBD2 (6 bases). The V gene lost 1 base and the J gene lost 5 bases, with 11 bases spanning the gap. CDR1 is SGHDN, CDR2 FVKESK, per germline. This CDR3 has 15 residues. CDR3 protein: CASSQGRGLTGELFF. The CDR3, as DNA: TGTGCCAGCAGCCAAGGCCGGGGGTTGACCGGGGAGCTGTTTTTT.

This clone has only one observation. The gene calls are TRBV19 and TRBJ2-7, with TRBD1 identical over 7 bases. This CDR3 contains 13 residues. CDR1 is LNHDA and CDR2 is SQIVND in the germline V gene (reference sequence). Trimming took 5 bases from V and 5 from J; bases not matched to a gene: 6. In DNA, the CDR3 is TGTGCCAGTAGTTCTCAGGGGACAGACGAGCAGTACTTC. Its translation: CASSSQGTDEQYF.

The chain combines TRBV6-5 with TRBJ1-4; D is possibly TRBD1 (6 bases). The CDR3 totals 13 residues. CDR1 and CDR2 from the germline V gene are MNHEY and SVGAGI. V was pared by 11 bases and J by 8 bases, with 18 bases between. CDR3 DNA sequence: TGTGCCGACTTCGGGACACAAGAGGAAAAACTGTTTTTT. As protein: CADFGTQEEKLFF.

Only a few counts were recorded for this clone. V is TRBV9 and J is TRBJ1-1; D unclear. Germline V gene data show CDR1 as SGDLS and CDR2 as YYNGEE. Trimming stripped 0 bases from V and 6 bases from J, with 9 bases between. The CDR3 is made up of 13 amino acids. CDR3 sequence (DNA): TGTGCCAGCAGCGTAGTAGAAAGCGCTGAAGCTTTCTTT. As protein: CASSVVESAEAFF.

This clone was observed once. V and J are TRBV7-3 and TRBJ2-7; TRBD2 aligns across 8 bases. The CDR3 is made up of 14 amino acids. CDR1 and CDR2 from the germline V gene are SGHTA and FQGTGA. J gave up 6 bases and V 4 bases, and 8 bases lay outside the gene matches. The CDR3 protein is CASSSGGGIREQYF. In DNA, the CDR3 is TGTGCCAGCAGCTCGGGGGGGGGAATCCGCGAGCAGTACTTC.

The genes are TRBV15 and TRBJ2-1; 9 bases map to TRBD2. J gave up 7 bases and V 8 bases, and 15 bases lay outside the gene matches. The CDR3 contains 16 residues. Germline V gives CDR1 LNHNV, CDR2 YYDKDF (reference sequence). The chain's CDR3 is CATYGERAGGLNEQFF. The CDR3 DNA reads as TGTGCCACCTATGGGGAACGCGCGGGAGGGTTGAATGAGCAGTTCTTC.

This chain joins TRBV15 and TRBJ1-1; D ambiguous. V gave up 6 bases and J gave up 7 bases, with 15 bases separating them. Germline values: CDR1 LNHNV, CDR2 YYDKDF (reference sequence). The CDR3 is 13 residues long. The CDR3 coding sequence is TGTGCCACCAGTCGCTCCGGGGATGATGAAGCTTTCTTT. This encodes CATSRSGDDEAFF.

This rearrangement joins TRBV25-1 to TRBJ2-1; TRBD1 might be the D (7 bases). Trimming took 2 bases from V and 0 from J, leaving 14 bases between them. Germline CDR1 reads MGHDK; CDR2 reads SYGVNS. This CDR3 comprises 17 residues. The CDR3 DNA sequence: TGTGCCAGCAGTGAACCACACAGGGGACTCTCCTACAATGAGCAGTTCTTC. As protein: CASSEPHRGLSYNEQFF.